Described below is a single T cell receptor beta chain sequence and its context. In its sample, this clone was seen a few times. Its specific antigen is unknown. Base qualities were left out, and no much larger clone turns up one base away. The data are from a study of cytomegalovirus exposure and HLA in healthy donors (dated by TCRdb to the late 2010s). Regarding the complete study: In an earlier analysis of some 550 of the donors, 276 Gb of sequence data and 95 million to 130 million unique TCR beta sequences from some 170 million T cells were reported. Approximately 300 gigabases of sequencing data and 75 million to 85 million unique TCR sequences made up an early release that covered approximately 620 HLA-typed donors. The genetic ancestry cluster associated with self-reported Caucasian donors included 70% to 85% of the approximately 410 genotyped donors. The aim of the study was to test whether cataloging public T cell receptors could identify signatures of past pathogen exposure. The study profiled the T cell repertoires of some 610 subjects by immunosequencing and related them to cytomegalovirus serostatus. Along with the roughly 710-subject first cohort, a separate validation cohort of about 110 different subjects was used. High-throughput TCR immunosequencing, statistical association of individual TCRs with disease status, and machine learning were combined to predict cytomegalovirus infection status. A later analysis re-examined previously published TCR beta repertoires from several hundred donors and added high-resolution HLA genotyping to investigate patterns of TCR occurrence. The later analysis used no new phenotypic data to find candidate immune exposures, relying instead on TCR beta sequences and their occurrence across donors. In an earlier analysis of about 590 of the donors, high-throughput TCR beta sequencing was used to judge whether each TCR beta V gene segment behaved as functional or pseudogenic. Donor age, sex, ethnicity and CMV serostatus were compiled together with the repertoire data. In a later genetic analysis, genome-wide SNP genotypes for about three fifths of the 666 donors were used, and that subset was treated as a discovery cohort. All discovery cohort repertoires had been generated on a single sequencing platform. HLA typing included class I and class II loci at four-digit resolution. The number of typed donors differed by locus: about 620-640 for A, B, C, DRB1 and DQB1; 500 to 550 for DQA1; about 600 for DPA1; and some 470 for DPB1. Four to six DR-DQ haplotypes were handled as single units for association and clustering, since linkage in the cohort was strong. On average, around 200,000 unique TCR beta nucleotide sequences were sequenced per donor among a few hundred genotyped donors of the cohort, with roughly 18% of those sequences being non-productive.

Summary of the overall study and its limitations: The study listed 170 or so TCR beta chains as associated with cytomegalovirus. A further reported finding was that TCR beta sequences accurately predicted the HLA-A and HLA-B alleles for most subjects in the first cohort. In vitro tests confirmed that a few of the cytomegalovirus-associated TCR beta chains recognize cytomegalovirus antigens. For the cohort, immune exposure information was limited to CMV serostatus. At a false discovery rate of 0.05, a later analysis linked 16,951 TCR beta sequences to specific HLA alleles. A later analysis found that TCR association rates varied across HLA loci, with DRB1 alleles showing the most associated TCRs and HLA-C alleles the fewest. While some public TCRs were present in many individuals, most TCR sequences turned up only very rarely across donors. A cluster of highly shared sequence variants was judged likely to represent a technical artifact of the sequencing pipeline. An association between a missense DCLRE1C variant and V-gene and J-gene trimming of TCR beta chains was found in a later genetic analysis and replicated in an independent cohort. Correlated functional status among segregating V segments might reflect linkage disequilibrium, but an unknown experimental factor could not be ruled out. Roughly uniform sequencing depth across donors was assumed in presence/absence analyses, although this assumption may not hold. Because HLA typing was missing for some donors at each locus, association tests included only the typed subset. In this cohort, only TCR beta chains were sequenced, and detectable features were limited by the absence of alpha or paired-chain data. A later analysis found that HLA-associated TCR beta chains were more clonally expanded and had lower generation probabilities than equally common non-associated chains. Most CMV-associated TCR beta chains appeared to be HLA-restricted in a later analysis, and the HLA associations seemed to be driven largely by CMV exposure. The classifier was reported to diagnose cytomegalovirus status with high specificity and sensitivity in both the original cohort and the validation cohort. A later analysis reported that several top co-occurrence clusters appeared linked to parvovirus B19, influenza, CMV and Epstein-Barr virus. According to a later genetic analysis, donors in an Asian-associated ancestry cluster had fewer N-insertions in productive TCRs than the roughly 670-donor mean. The authors suggested that the approach could potentially be extended to other disease states and immunological phenotypes. The 87-base-pair reads could not distinguish some IMGT-functional V segments, including TRBV6-2 and TRBV6-3, so those segments were excluded. Strong co-occurrence of HLA alleles, especially DR and DQ, made assigning TCR associations to individual alleles difficult. In an earlier analysis of about 600 of the donors, most TCR beta V segments appeared in productive rearrangements about 87% or about 30% of the time, broadly matching IMGT annotations. The earlier analysis of 450 to 700 of the donors excluded fewer than 20 rarely observed V segments, including chromosome 9 orphons, because counts were too low.

In total, more than 500 healthy bone marrow donors made up the cohort. All cohort members were sampled while nominally healthy, although unrecorded immune exposures were likely present. The donor was CMV seropositive and belonged to the group of around 300 seropositive cohort members. A peripheral blood sample was collected from each donor, and TCR beta sequencing was performed on peripheral blood mononuclear cells. Genomic DNA was extracted from the blood cell samples with the Qiagen DNeasy Blood Extraction Kit. The CDR3 runs 16 amino acids, cysteine and phenylalanine included. Just the 48-base CDR3 DNA is kept, in frame starting at base 1. Relative to germline, V is 1 base shorter and J is 10 bases shorter, with 20 bases between their ends. CDR1 and CDR2 (SGHTA, FQGNSA) derive from the germline V gene. Preparation of the library involved the immunoSEQ multiplex PCR assay. A mixture of 60 forward primers for TCR Vbeta segments and 13 reverse primers for TCR Jbeta segments was used in the multiplex PCR. A multiplex PCR assay on genomic DNA amplified the CDR3 region of rearranged TCR beta genes. Amplified TCR beta libraries were sequenced as 87-base-pair reads on the Illumina HiSeq System. In the original analysis: In a later analysis, tens of millions of unique TCR beta chains were counted across the roughly 670 repertoires, and approximately 9.9 million of these chains were shared by at least two donors. Raw reads were error-corrected and collapsed into unique sequences by a nearest-neighbor algorithm in which closely related sequences were merged to remove PCR and sequencing errors. Alignment of CDR3 sequences to IMGT reference sequences was used to assign V, D and J gene segments. For a sequence to be retained, a match of at least six nucleotides to both a V gene segment and a J gene segment was required. A rearrangement was called productive if the CDR3 had no stop codons and remained in frame with V and J, and every other rearrangement was called non-productive. Following IMGT convention, CDR3 was defined as the stretch from the second conserved V-encoded cysteine up to the conserved J-encoded phenylalanine. The earlier analysis of 450 to 750 of the donors excluded any sequence lacking an unambiguous match to a single V gene segment. In an earlier analysis of several hundred of the donors, V segments were called functional above 56.7% productive rearrangements and were called segregating when the between-donor standard deviation exceeded 5%. A statistical classification framework was developed to diagnose cytomegalovirus status using the catalog of TCR beta chain sequences. In a later analysis, TCR nucleotide sequences were compared against IMGT/GENE-DB human TR gene sequences so that V and J genes could be assigned. In a later analysis, CDR3 sequences and most-parsimonious VDJ recombination scenarios were assigned using the TCRdist pipeline. In a later analysis, each TCR beta chain was defined by its CDR3 amino acid sequence together with its V-gene family, and reads without a unique V-gene family were excluded. A later analysis removed 592 highly shared, low-generation-probability nucleotide sequences to deal with suspected cross-contamination and a sequencing artifact. For each public chain, a later analysis derived a clonal expansion index from normalized ranks of inferred template counts within each repertoire. Generation probabilities in a later analysis came from a VDJ recombination model fitted to out-of-frame rearrangements, and those results were checked against IGoR. Hypergeometric tests were used in a later analysis to score TCR-TCR, TCR-HLA and TCR-CMV co-occurrence, with a repertoire-size bias correction applied to the TCR pairs. False discovery rates were estimated in a later analysis by permuting HLA or CMV assignments 20 times. In a later analysis, co-occurring TCRs were grouped using DBSCAN, with TCRdist sequence similarity added in when clustering inside HLA-allele-positive subsets. Repertoires with fewer than 30,000 or more than 120,000 public chains were left out of co-occurrence clustering, as were four to six repertoires with anomalous nucleotide sharing. TCRdb's version of the immuneACCESS table is confined to in-frame rearrangements and falls short of the full clone set. An unresolved V gene accounts for under half of the shortfall where checked; the remainder is of unknown origin. Clone size and the V and J calls come from that table; the DNA yielded D and trimming. The sample table contains roughly 200,000 clones; only one count was recorded for 79% of them. The ten biggest clones cover 4% to 4.5% of the sample.

Material: PBMCs. The receptor chain draws on TRBV7-2 and TRBJ2-1, with TRBD1 perhaps the D gene, on 5 matching bases. The sequence derives from a woman in her thirties in good health and CMV-seropositive. CDR3 protein: CASSLDPALMSGEQFF. The bases read TGTGCCAGCAGCTTAGATCCAGCGTTAATGTCAGGGGAGCAGTTCTTC. With the rest looked up from the reference TRBV7-2 and TRBJ2-1 genes rather than sequenced, the full variable domain is GAGVSQSPSNKVTEKGKDVELRCDPISGHTALYWYRQSLGQGLEFLIYFQGNSAPDKSGLPSDRFSAERTGGSVSTLTIQRTQQEDSAVYLCASSLDPALMSGEQFFGPGTRLTVL.